This entry is about one TCR beta chain. Antigen specificity is unknown. Use of 60 Vbeta and 13 Jbeta primers characterized the PCR. Clones were read by immunoSEQ multiplex PCR, and TCRdb kept only the in-frame ones, dropping some. The table lists approximately 70,000 clones, around 76% of them singletons, with around 6% in the top ten. This sample was taken from a study of cytomegalovirus exposure and HLA in healthy donors. Study-level information: From donors who were HLA-typed, an early data release held about 85 million unique TCRs.

The CDR3 contains 17 residues. V lost 0 bases, J lost 2 bases, and 16 bases lay in between. CDR1 and CDR2 (germline): LGHNA, YSLEER. Whole-study results and caveats: The Asian-associated ancestry cluster reportedly had fewer N-insertions than the roughly 670-donor mean in a later analysis. It was assumed in the presence/absence analyses that sequencing depth was roughly uniform across donors.

The V and J genes are TRBV4-3 and TRBJ1-1, with D hard to call. Input material: PBMCs. This sequence was found in a man over 45 in good health and CMV-seronegative. The DNA of the CDR3 is TGCGCCAGCAGCCAAGAAGGCAGCGCAGACGTTAACACTGAAGCTTTCTTT. This translates into CASSQEGSADVNTEAFF.